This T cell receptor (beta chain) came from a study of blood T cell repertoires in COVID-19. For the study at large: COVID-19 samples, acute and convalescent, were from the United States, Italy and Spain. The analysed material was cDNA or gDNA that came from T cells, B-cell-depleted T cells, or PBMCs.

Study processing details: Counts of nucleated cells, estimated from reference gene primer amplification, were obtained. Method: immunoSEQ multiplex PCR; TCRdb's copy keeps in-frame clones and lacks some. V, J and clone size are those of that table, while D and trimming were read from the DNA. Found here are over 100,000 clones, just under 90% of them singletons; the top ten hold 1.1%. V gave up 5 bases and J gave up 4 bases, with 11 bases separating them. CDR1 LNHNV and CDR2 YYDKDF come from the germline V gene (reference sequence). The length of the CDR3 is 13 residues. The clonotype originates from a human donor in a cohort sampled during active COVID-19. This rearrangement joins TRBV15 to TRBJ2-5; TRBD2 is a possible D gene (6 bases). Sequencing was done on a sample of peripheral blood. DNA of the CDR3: TGTGCCACCAGCGGCGGGGTTTCAGAGACCCAGTACTTC. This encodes CATSGGVSETQYF.